The subject of this entry is one TCR beta chain. This receptor's antigen is unknown. No base-level quality is on record; no much larger clone is a single base apart. The label giving this sample's time point can be read as: week 35, safety follow-up. Each vaccine dose was 300 ug of a 20-mer mutant IDH1 peptide in Montanide, given subcutaneously with topical imiquimod. Across visits V03 through V10, patients got a total of eight vaccinations, given in weeks 1, 3, 5, 7, 11, 15, 19 and 23. All donors had newly diagnosed IDH1-mutant astrocytomas of WHO grade 3 or 4 that showed loss of nuclear ATRX. The samples were drawn from NOA16, a multicentre, single-arm, open-label phase I trial in Germany that tested a mutant IDH1 peptide vaccine in humans for the first time. The DNeasy Blood and Tissue Kit was used to extract genomic DNA from EDTA blood for TCRB sequencing. This sample is drawn from a study of a mutant IDH1 vaccine in newly diagnosed glioma (dated by TCRdb to the early 2020s). Regarding the complete study: Vaccination started 4-6 weeks after radiotherapy alone, or was given together with temozolomide cycles in the groups whose treatment included chemotherapy. Of the roughly 30 treated patients, 62.5% were male and approximately 40% were female, and a mean age of approximately 40 years was recorded. Prior to enrollment, standard therapy consisting of radiotherapy alone, temozolomide alone, or radiochemotherapy with temozolomide had been administered to patients, with the combination being received by most patients. Visit V12 was the week-35 safety follow-up and visit V13 was the week-47 end of study. Peripheral blood samples were drawn at six visits, namely V03 (baseline), V05, V07, V10, V12 and V13. For exploratory analyses, longitudinal TCRB deep sequencing was carried out in about 26 treated patients wherever samples were available. Study-level results and caveats: It was noted by the authors that analyses of patient blood samples could not be reproduced owing to sample limitations. Selection of PBMC samples for TCRB deep sequencing was based on availability. Vaccine-induced immune responses across multiple MHC alleles were detected in 90% to 95% of patients. Pseudoprogression seemed to be unrelated to changes in the top peripheral T cell clonotypes found by TCRB sequencing.

The library was made by the immunoSEQ multiplex PCR assay. The hsTCRB Kit was used according to the manufacturer's protocol to amplify rearranged TCR beta chain sequences. An Illumina MiSeq was used to sequence the TCRB libraries. As for the authors' bioinformatics: The proprietary platform of the kit vendor was used for demultiplexing, trimming and gene mapping. The table was pulled from immuneACCESS by TCRdb, which kept in-frame rearrangements only. Such tables lose some clones; where checked, under half of the loss comes from unresolved V genes, and the rest has no known cause. V and J calls and clone size are copied from that table; D and trimming were computed from the DNA. The sample includes roughly 52,000 clones, with 75% to 85% observed a single time. Approximately 12% of the sample is taken by the ten largest. From the germline V gene, CDR1 is SGHDT and CDR2 is YYEEEE. The V end gives up 4 bases and the J end 2 bases, leaving 10 bases in the junction not matched to a gene. The CDR3 starts with the cysteine, ends with the phenylalanine, and has 17 residues. Only the CDR3 DNA stays, 51 bases, in frame from base 1.

This receptor was identified in a man in his forties or fifties with glioma. Recombination linked TRBV5-6 to TRBJ2-3; 10 bases in the middle match TRBD2. This material consisted of PBMCs, taken from a glioma patient whose treatment included an IDH1 peptide vaccine. At the DNA level, the sequence is TGTGCCAGCAGCCGGAGGGTGGGGACTAGCGTCACAGATACGCAGTATTTT. Its amino acids are CASSRRVGTSVTDTQYF.